Included here is one T cell receptor (beta chain) sequence, with context. The sample originates from a study of blood T cell repertoires in COVID-19. For the study at large: Samples representing acute and convalescent COVID-19 were sourced from the United States, Italy and Spain. PBMCs, B-cell-depleted T cells, or T cells were the source of the cDNA or gDNA that made up the material.

Repertoires were generated with immunoSEQ multiplex PCR, while TCRdb's copy carries only in-frame clones and drops some. In the table there are approximately 200,000 clones, around 82% of which are singletons. Germline CDR1 and CDR2: MNHEY and SMNVEV (reference sequence). V lost 3 bases, J lost 5 bases, and 11 bases lay in between. The CDR3 is 13 amino acids. The clonotype was recovered from a woman aged 55-70 years with acute or convalescent COVID-19. The chain carries TRBV27 and TRBJ2-7; D is ambiguous. The specimen was peripheral blood. The CDR3 DNA follows: TGTGCCAGCAGTTTCCTTGGAGTGAACGAGCAGTACTTC. It yields the protein CASSFLGVNEQYF.